Only a few counts were recorded for the clone carrying this TCR beta chain. Its target is not known. These data originate in a study of blood T cells in healthy people across ages. Study-wide context: Template-switching capture recovered about one barcoded beta molecule per two T cells.

The second PCR ran 7 to 11 cycles with a sample-barcoded 5' primer and J-beta primers. A template-switch adaptor containing 12 random nucleotides labeled each cDNA molecule. Using its own MiXCR run on the 5' RACE reads, TCRdb lists one record per CDR3 protein. The repertoire holds around 1,700,000 distinct CDR3 sequences, with about 28% as singletons. The CDR3 is 13 residues long. V was pared by 2 bases and J by 7 bases, with 9 bases between. Per germline, CDR1 LGHDT and CDR2 YNNKEL (reference sequence). Study-wide results and limits: Unsorted PBMC input precluded a conclusive naive versus antigen-experienced comparison.

This chain uses TRBV3-1 with TRBJ1-5, with a tentative D call TRBD1 (5 bases). The source material was blood. This receptor was taken from a woman in her thirties in good health. The CDR3 is CASSQSGAQPQHF. The CDR3 DNA is TGTGCCAGCAGCCAATCTGGGGCACAGCCCCAGCATTTT.